What follows are 17 T cell receptor beta chains derived from one specimen sequenced in a study of cytomegalovirus exposure and HLA in healthy donors. PCR was performed using 60 Vbeta and 13 Jbeta primers. Assay used: immunoSEQ multiplex PCR; TCRdb lists only in-frame clones, some missing. The repertoire consists of 150,000 to 200,000 clones, with approximately 88% occurring once and the leading ten covering around 0.27%. Sequencing was performed on PBMCs. All receptors derive from a boy younger than 18 in good health and CMV-seronegative.

V and J are TRBV27 and TRBJ2-3; 12 bases are a match to TRBD2. CDR3 length equals 17 residues. The germline V gene encodes CDR1 MNHEY and CDR2 SMNVEV (reference sequence). V lost 5 bases to trimming and J lost 8 bases; unmatched junction nucleotides: 14. The chain's CDR3 is CASSPERLAGVVFTQYF. The CDR3, as DNA: TGTGCCAGCAGTCCCGAAAGACTAGCGGGAGTTGTCTTTACGCAGTATTTT.

The V call is TRBV30, the J call TRBJ1-5; unclear D gene. The CDR3 contains 15 residues. The germline gives CDR1 GTSNPN, CDR2 SVGIG (reference sequence). Trimming stripped 5 bases from V and 1 base from J, with 15 bases between. The CDR3 region is CAWGNGILSNQPQHF. In DNA form, the CDR3 reads TGTGCCTGGGGGAACGGGATTTTGAGCAATCAGCCCCAGCATTTT.

The CDR3 spells CASSEAGTPPYEQYF. CDR3 DNA sequence: TGTGCCAGCAGTGAAGCGGGGACACCCCCCTACGAGCAGTACTTC. The J gene is TRBJ2-7, the V gene TRBV2; weak D call: TRBD1 (6 bases). The CDR3 runs 15 residues. Trimming stripped 0 bases from V and 2 bases from J, with 11 bases between. Germline V gives CDR1 SNHLY, CDR2 FYNNEI.

With regard to this clone: Other DNA sequences in the same sample also yield this CDR3. V gene TRBV27 combines with J gene TRBJ2-7; perhaps TRBD1 as D (7 bases). CDR3 length: 16 residues. CDR1 is MNHEY, CDR2 SMNVEV, per germline (reference sequence). Trimming removed 4 bases from V and 0 bases from J, with 16 bases in between. The CDR3 region is CASSYSQGEASYEQYF. For the CDR3, the DNA is TGTGCCAGCAGTTATTCGCAGGGGGAGGCCTCCTACGAGCAGTACTTC.

The V call is TRBV4-1, the J call TRBJ2-3, with TRBD2 matching over 9 bases. CDR1 is MGHRA and CDR2 is YSYEKL in the germline V gene. The CDR3 is 21 amino acids. V shed 7 bases, J shed 0 bases, and the junction held 23 bases outside the gene matches. The CDR3 coding sequence is TGCGCCAGCACCCTAGGGGGGGTTGGGGCTAGCGGGGCCGTAAGCACAGATACGCAGTATTTT. It yields the protein CASTLGGVGASGAVSTDTQYF.

This chain connects TRBV9 to TRBJ1-5; D perhaps matches TRBD1 (5 bases). Germline V gene lookup returns CDR1 SGDLS and CDR2 YYNGEE. The CDR3 is 15 residues long. With 6 bases removed from V and 4 bases from J, the gap between germline ends came to 17 bases. CDR3 residues: CASTRTGGRNQPQHF. CDR3 bases: TGTGCCAGCACCCGTACCGGGGGGAGGAATCAGCCCCAGCATTTT.

In its sample, this clone was seen a few times. This chain joins TRBV10-3 and TRBJ2-5, with D possibly matching TRBD1 (6 bases). CDR3 length: 12 amino acids. Germline assignment: CDR1 ENHRY and CDR2 SYGVKD. Trimming stripped 3 bases from V and 9 bases from J, with 11 bases between. CDR3 coding DNA: TGTGCCATCAGTGAAGGGGGTAAGGCCCAGTACTTC. This sequence encodes CAISEGGKAQYF.

The gene calls are TRBV7-8 and TRBJ1-5; 7 bases map to TRBD1. Germline CDR1 reads SGHVS; CDR2 reads FQNEAQ. The CDR3 runs 17 residues. Trimming at V came to 5 bases and at J to 3 bases, leaving 13 bases not matched to a gene. CDR3 sequence (DNA): TGTGCCAGCAGCAGAAACCCTCAGGGGGGAACCAATCAGCCCCAGCATTTT. Protein product: CASSRNPQGGTNQPQHF.

The CDR3 DNA reads TGCGCCAGCAGCTGGGGGTTCGGACTAGCGGGGCCGGGGACCTACAATGAGCAGTTCTTC. This gives the protein CASSWGFGLAGPGTYNEQFF. The chain carries TRBV5-1 and TRBJ2-1; 12 bases are a match to TRBD2. The germline gives CDR1 SGHRS, CDR2 YFSETQ. This CDR3 spans 20 amino acids. Trimming took 3 bases from V and 2 from J; bases not matched to a gene: 15.

The chain combines TRBV6-1 with TRBJ1-5; 8 positions agree with TRBD1. Germline assignment: CDR1 MNHNS and CDR2 SASEGT. V lost 6 bases, J lost 6 bases, and 7 bases stayed unmatched. The CDR3 is 14 amino acids. CDR3 sequence (DNA): TGTGCCAGCAGACCAGACAGGGGATCTCAGCCCCAGCATTTT. Protein product: CASRPDRGSQPQHF.

V usage is TRBV19 and J usage is TRBJ2-2; D is unclear. This CDR3 comprises 12 residues. V shed 1 base and J shed 7 bases, with 4 bases lying between them. Per germline, CDR1 LNHDA and CDR2 SQIVND (reference sequence). The CDR3 bases are TGTGCCAGTAGTATAGTTAACGGGGAGCTGTTTTTT. This encodes CASSIVNGELFF.

The chain employs TRBV6-1 and TRBJ2-1, with 8 bases that match TRBD1. The CDR3 is 16 residues long. The germline gives CDR1 MNHNS, CDR2 SASEGT. Trimming cost V 2 bases and J 8 bases; bases outside gene matches: 11. The CDR3 is CASSELGQGEGDEQFF. In DNA form, the CDR3 reads TGTGCCAGCAGTGAACTTGGACAGGGTGAAGGAGATGAGCAGTTCTTC.

This clone appeared once. This chain links TRBV6-6 with TRBJ1-2; no clear D gene. The germline V gene encodes CDR1 MNHNY and CDR2 SVGAGI (reference sequence). This CDR3 has 14 amino acids. Between the trimmed V and J ends, which lost 6 bases and 4 bases, there was a span of 15 bases. The CDR3 DNA sequence: TGTGCCAGCAGCCCCCATGACGGCGGCTATGGCTACACCTTC. Translated: CASSPHDGGYGYTF.

The chain uses TRBV30 and TRBJ1-3; a possible D gene is TRBD1 (5 bases). Germline V gene lookup returns CDR1 GTSNPN and CDR2 SVGIG (reference sequence). The CDR3 is made up of 13 amino acids. Trimming cost V 3 bases and J 4 bases, with 10 bases left between them. The CDR3 sequence is CAWRQVSGNTIYF. CDR3 nucleotide sequence: TGTGCCTGGAGACAGGTCTCCGGAAACACCATATATTTT.

This clone was observed a single time. The genes are TRBV15 and TRBJ2-1; weak D call: TRBD2 (5 bases). The V end was cut by 3 bases, the J end by 3 bases, with 9 bases between. This CDR3 has 14 residues. Germline CDR1 LNHNV, CDR2 YYDKDF (reference sequence). Here the CDR3 DNA reads TGTGCCACCAGCAGGATCCGGGACTACAATGAGCAGTTCTTC. This translates into CATSRIRDYNEQFF.

This clone has only one observation. The chain combines TRBV19 with TRBJ2-1, with a weak D call TRBD2 (6 bases). The CDR3 is 13 residues long. Between the trimmed V and J ends, which lost 7 bases and 7 bases, there was a span of 14 bases. Germline CDR1 LNHDA, CDR2 SQIVND (reference sequence). The CDR3 region has the DNA TGTGCCAGTAAGGTTAGCGGAGGGAATGAGCAGTTCTTC. Amino acid sequence: CASKVSGGNEQFF.

The gene calls are TRBV7-9 and TRBJ1-2; no definite D call. The germline V gene encodes CDR1 SEHNR and CDR2 FQNEAQ (reference sequence). The CDR3 covers 13 residues. V shed 5 bases and J shed 9 bases, with 16 bases lying between them. The CDR3 is CASSARSRIRYTF. Written as DNA, the CDR3 is TGTGCCAGCAGCGCTAGATCCAGAATCCGCTACACCTTC. Supplemented by reference TRBV7-9 and TRBJ1-2, the full variable domain reads DTGVSQNPRHKITKRGQNVTFRCDPISEHNRLYWYRQTLGQGPEFLTYFQNEAQLEKSRLLSDRFSAERPKGSFSTLEIQRTEQGDSAMYLCASSARSRIRYTFGSGTRLTVV.